The rows below give T cell receptor beta chains drawn from one sample of a study of metastatic and nonmetastatic thyroid tumors. MiXCR was used by TCRdb to re-call the PCR reads. Altogether approximately 11,000 clones are present, approximately 31% being singletons, with the ten largest covering around 16%. Sample: tumor tissue. The receptors stem from a female donor with papillary thyroid cancer or a benign thyroid nodule (not recorded which). Some clones in this sample may be carry-over from other donors' samples. The CDR3 runs from the conserved cysteine through the conserved F or W. A D gene is named only where the DNA matches it firmly. Not every row has a clone size; where given, it reads once, few, many or a size class.

NA TRBJ1-1 NA TRBV20-1 CSARATANTEAFF TGCAGTGCTAGGGCAACAGCGAACACTGAAGCTTTCTTT
few TRBJ2-3 TRBD2 TRBV19 CASSITSVHTDTQYF TGTGCCAGTAGTATCACTAGCGTTCATACAGATACGCAGTATTTT
NA TRBJ2-7 NA TRBV5-1 CASSGSGSLVEQYF TGCGCCAGCAGCGGATCAGGGAGCCTTGTCGAGCAGTACTTC
medium-sized TRBJ1-2 NA TRBV7-2 CASSLARRNANYGYTF TGTGCCAGCAGCTTAGCAAGAAGAAACGCTAACTATGGCTACACCTTC
medium-sized TRBJ1-6 NA TRBV13 CASSPQPDNSPLHF TGTGCCAGCAGCCCTCAGCCGGATAATTCACCCCTCCACTTT
many TRBJ2-7 NA TRBV19 CASSHSASYEQYF TGTGCCAGTAGTCACTCCGCTTCCTACGAGCAGTACTTC
NA TRBJ2-7 TRBD2 TRBV3-1 CASSQLAGGYEQYF TGTGCCAGCAGCCAACTAGCGGGGGGTTACGAGCAGTACTTC
NA TRBJ2-5 TRBD1 TRBV12-3/TRBV12-4 CASSPDRGSTETQYF TGTGCCAGCAGTCCAGACAGGGGATCCACGGAGACCCAGTACTTC
few TRBJ1-3 TRBD1 TRBV6-1 CASSEARTGGGWWYF TGTGCCAGCAGTGAAGCGCGAACAGGGGGCGGGTGGTGGTATTTT
medium-sized TRBJ2-7 TRBD1 TRBV6-1 CASRDRGRSYEQYF TGTGCCAGCAGAGACAGGGGACGGTCCTACGAGCAGTACTTC
few TRBJ2-1 NA TRBV10-3 CAHSTTPYNEQFF TGTGCCCATTCTACCACACCCTACAATGAGCAGTTCTTC
few TRBJ1-1 NA TRBV6-1 CASSEMDQAAEAFF TGTGCCAGCAGTGAAATGGACCAGGCTGCTGAAGCTTTCTTT
few TRBJ2-3 TRBD2 TRBV28 CASSLTGLAGSTDTQYF TGTGCCAGCAGTTTAACGGGACTAGCGGGATCCACAGATACGCAGTATTTT
medium-sized TRBJ2-5 TRBD1 TRBV5-1 CASSLSDRVQETQYF TGCGCCAGCAGCTTGAGCGACAGGGTTCAGGAGACCCAGTACTTC
many TRBJ2-1 NA TRBV4-2 CASSLERNYNEQFF TGTGCCAGCAGCCTTGAGCGAAACTACAATGAGCAGTTCTTC
NA TRBJ2-1 TRBD2 TRBV5-1 CASRLAGSSYNEQFF TGCGCCAGCAGACTAGCGGGGAGCTCCTACAATGAGCAGTTCTTC